This entry concerns a single T cell receptor beta chain. Its specificity is not known. A second PCR of about 7 to 12 cycles used a sample-barcoded 5' primer and a J-beta primer mix. From the 5' RACE reads, TCRdb called clonotypes with MiXCR, one entry per CDR3 protein. The sample contains approximately 730,000 distinct CDR3 sequences, 53% of which appear only once. This entry belongs to a study of blood T cells in healthy people across ages. Study context: Template switching caught about one barcoded beta molecule for each two T cells. Regarding the study as a whole: The donors' CMV status was not determined, possibly confounding changes in expanded clonotypes.

Germline assignment: CDR1 SGHTA and CDR2 FQGNSA. V was cut by 5 bases and J by 5 bases, with 24 bases left in between. This CDR3 has 17 residues. The clonotype originates from a man older than 75 in good health. The genes are TRBV7-2 and TRBJ1-1; D is undetermined. Sequencing was performed on blood. The CDR3 is CASSTGPPLQGSTEAFF. The DNA for the CDR3 is TGTGCCAGCAGCACGGGCCCCCCACTTCAAGGTAGTACTGAAGCTTTCTTT.